These 13 T cell receptor beta chains originate from one sample sequenced in a study of post-analysis software for immune sequencing data. Findings and limits, study-wide: The study found TRBV5-6, TRBV5-1 and TRBV20-1 among five or six TRBV segments more frequent in patients than controls.

Prepared libraries of TCR beta cDNA carried unique molecular identifiers. TCRdb processed the PCR reads anew with MiXCR; each CDR3 protein has one entry. The sample lists hundreds of thousands of distinct CDR3 sequences, roughly 27% occurring once. These receptors have no identified antigens. The sequencing input was blood. These receptors were collected from a girl aged 10 to 17 with multiple sclerosis.

This clonotype has a handful of counts. The V and J genes are TRBV6-1 and TRBJ1-6; tentative D call: TRBD1 (6 bases). CDR3 length: 15 residues. V dropped 3 bases and J dropped 7 bases, with 13 bases sitting between them. Germline loops: CDR1 MNHNS, CDR2 SASEGT. The CDR3 region has the DNA TGTGCCAGCAGTGAGACACAGGGATCCAATTCACCCCTCCACTTT. Protein sequence: CASSETQGSNSPLHF.

This clonotype was picked up a small number of times. J is TRBJ2-3 and V is TRBV6-2 or TRBV6-3; D is unclear. CDR1 and CDR2 from the germline V gene are MNHEY and SVGEGT. This CDR3 spans 11 amino acids. With 7 bases removed from V and 11 bases from J, the gap between germline ends came to 13 bases. The CDR3 DNA sequence: TGTGCCAGCACATTCCGGATGATGCAGTATTTT. Translating gives CASTFRMMQYF.

In its sample, this clonotype was seen a few times. The chain recombines TRBV6-5 with TRBJ2-1; TRBD1 or TRBD2 may be the D gene (5 bases each). The germline CDR1 and CDR2 sequences are MNHEY and SVGAGI. The CDR3 is 15 residues long. V lost 6 bases and J 8 bases, leaving 20 bases between the germline ends. Written as DNA, the CDR3 is TGTGCCAGCAGCCTTGGGGGTAGCGTAGTGGATGAGCAGTTCTTC. Encoded protein: CASSLGGSVVDEQFF.

The chain recombines TRBV2 with TRBJ1-2; no reliable D call. V gave up 4 bases and J gave up 4 bases, with 13 bases separating them. The CDR3 has 14 residues. Germline-derived CDR1 and CDR2 are SNHLY and FYNNEI. The CDR3 sequence: CASSVGVGSYGYTF. The CDR3 DNA sequence: TGTGCCAGCAGTGTCGGCGTGGGAAGCTATGGCTACACCTTC.

A word on this clonotype: This clone may be a read error of a much larger clone one base away. The genes are TRBV20-1 and TRBJ2-1, with a possible D match to TRBD2 (5 bases). The CDR3 sequence is 16 residues long. Germline V gives CDR1 DFQATT, CDR2 SNEGSKA (reference sequence). CDR3: CSTSLLMRLPYNEQFF. The CDR3 coding sequence is TGCAGTACTAGTCTCCTGATGAGGCTCCCCTACAATGAGCAGTTCTTC.

This clonotype was seen a few times. The chain is built from TRBV12-3 or TRBV12-4 and TRBJ2-5; a possible D gene is TRBD2 (6 bases). The germline V and J ends were trimmed by 6 bases and 7 bases, with 15 bases remaining between them. The CDR3 length is 13 residues. CDR3 region: CASSAGRTGTQYF. CDR3 coding DNA: TGTGCCAGCAGCGCGGGACGGACGGGGACCCAGTACTTC.

This clonotype was observed a handful of times. V gene TRBV2 combines with J gene TRBJ2-1; D is perhaps TRBD1 (6 bases). In germline, CDR1 is SNHLY, CDR2 FYNNEI. CDR3 length: 12 amino acids. V was pared by 6 bases and J by 10 bases, with 13 bases between. The CDR3 reads CASSRRQAEQFF. CDR3 coding DNA: TGTGCCAGCAGCCGGAGACAGGCCGAGCAGTTCTTC. Filled out from reference TRBV2 and TRBJ2-1, the complete variable domain reads EPEVTQTPSHQVTQMGQEVILRCVPISNHLYFYWYRQILGQKVEFLVSFYNNEISEKSEIFDDQFSVERPDGSNFTLKIRSTKLEDSAMYFCASSRRQAEQFFGPGTRLTVL.

This clonotype was observed a handful of times. The rearrangement links TRBV28 to TRBJ1-2; 10 nucleotides align to TRBD1. Germline V CDR1 and CDR2: MDHEN, SYDVKM. Losses at the gene ends were 4 bases for V and 7 bases for J; bases not matched to a gene: 6. The CDR3 contains 14 residues. CDR3 coding DNA: TGTGCCAGCAGTTACGGGACAGGGGCATTTGGCTACACCTTC. As protein: CASSYGTGAFGYTF.

The chain is built from TRBV20-1 and TRBJ2-4; D tentatively fits TRBD1 or TRBD2 (5 bases each). Germline V gene data show CDR1 as DFQATT and CDR2 as SNEGSKA (reference sequence). The V gene lost 6 bases and the J gene lost 0 bases, with 18 bases spanning the gap. The CDR3 has 16 residues. The CDR3 sequence: CSANSRDLRAKNIQYF. CDR3 DNA sequence: TGCAGTGCAAACTCTAGGGACCTGAGAGCCAAAAACATTCAGTACTTC.

This chain connects TRBV7-9 to TRBJ1-2, with D perhaps TRBD1 (6 bases). Germline V gene lookup returns CDR1 SEHNR and CDR2 FQNEAQ (reference sequence). CDR3 size: 14 residues. V was shortened by 1 base and J by 7 bases, with 13 bases between the two germline ends. CDR3: CASSLDSGAGGYTF. CDR3 bases: TGTGCCAGCAGCTTAGACTCAGGGGCCGGTGGCTACACCTTC. The full variable domain, rest sourced from reference TRBV7-9 and TRBJ1-2, is DTGVSQNPRHKITKRGQNVTFRCDPISEHNRLYWYRQTLGQGPEFLTYFQNEAQLEKSRLLSDRFSAERPKGSFSTLEIQRTEQGDSAMYLCASSLDSGAGGYTFGSGTRLTVV.

The chain uses TRBV10-3 and TRBJ2-7; TRBD2 matches 8 bases. Germline V gives CDR1 ENHRY, CDR2 SYGVKD. This CDR3 spans 16 amino acids. V shed 3 bases and J 4 bases; nucleotides not matched to a gene: 11. CDR3 sequence reads: CAISDSGAGAPYEQYF. The DNA of the CDR3 is TGTGCCATCAGTGATTCTGGAGCGGGAGCGCCATACGAGCAGTACTTC.

The CDR3: CATGGRGDNEQFF. The CDR3 nucleotides are TGTGCCACCGGGGGGAGGGGTGACAATGAGCAGTTCTTC. The J gene is TRBJ2-1, the V gene TRBV24-1; TRBD2 aligns across 7 bases. Trimming took 9 bases from V and 5 from J; bases not matched to a gene: 6. From germline, CDR1 is KGHDR and CDR2 SFDVKD. The CDR3 totals 13 residues.

This clonotype came up many times. Here the CDR3 reads CASSEDQAAKETQYF. The CDR3 DNA reads TGTGCCAGCAGTGAGGACCAGGCTGCTAAAGAGACCCAGTACTTC. The chain combines TRBV6-1 with TRBJ2-5; D ambiguous. The CDR3 totals 15 residues. The germline gives CDR1 MNHNS, CDR2 SASEGT. V was pared by 3 bases and J by 3 bases, with 14 bases between.